The 27 T cell receptor beta chains below come from one sample, sequenced in a study of T cells after yellow fever vaccination. TCRdb re-derived calls from the 5' RACE reads in MiXCR, one entry per CDR3 protein. In the table there are a few hundred thousand distinct CDR3 sequences, about 3.9% of which are singletons. Material: PBMCs, obtained 15 days after the yellow fever booster vaccination. All receptors derive from a man between 18 and 35 years old who received the YFV17D yellow fever vaccine.

The sample holds many counts of this clonotype. J is TRBJ1-5 and V is TRBV5-1, with D maybe TRBD1 (5 bases). Deletions cut 0 bases from V and 0 bases from J, with 7 bases between. The CDR3 totals 15 residues. Germline V CDR1 and CDR2: SGHRS, YFSETQ. The CDR3, as DNA: TGCGCCAGCAGCTTGGCAGGGACTAGCAATCAGCCCCAGCATTTT. It yields the protein CASSLAGTSNQPQHF.

In its sample, this clonotype was seen many times. V gene TRBV5-1 combines with J gene TRBJ1-4; 7 nucleotides align to TRBD1. The CDR3 totals 15 residues. Germline CDR1 and CDR2: SGHRS and YFSETQ. V trimming: 4 bases; J trimming: 2 bases; junction bases outside the gene matches: 5. CDR3 sequence reads: CASSQGGTTNEKLFF. In DNA form, the CDR3 reads TGCGCCAGCAGCCAAGGGGGCACCACTAATGAAAAACTGTTTTTT.

This clonotype was observed at least ten times. This chain links TRBV14 with TRBJ2-7; D may be TRBD1 (5 bases). V was trimmed by 4 bases and J by 2 bases, leaving 9 bases between them. CDR1 SGHDN and CDR2 FVKESK come from the germline V gene. This CDR3 region has 13 residues. The CDR3 DNA sequence: TGTGCCAGCAGCCGAGACAGACCCTACGAGCAGTACTTC. It is translated as CASSRDRPYEQYF.

This clonotype has at least ten counts. This chain links TRBV11-2 with TRBJ2-3, with D unresolved. Germline loops: CDR1 SGHAT, CDR2 FQNNGV. The CDR3 has 15 amino acids. Trimming stripped 6 bases from V and 1 base from J, with 14 bases between. The CDR3: CASSFGRLGTDTQYF. CDR3 nucleotides: TGTGCCAGCAGTTTTGGACGACTCGGCACAGATACGCAGTATTTT.

Ten or more counts support this clonotype. The V call is TRBV6-5, the J call TRBJ1-1; TRBD1 aligns across 7 bases. This CDR3 has 16 residues. The germline CDR1 and CDR2 sequences are MNHEY and SVGAGI. J lost 1 base, V lost 2 bases, and 7 bases had no gene match. CDR3 in DNA: TGTGCCAGCAGTTACCCGACAGGGTGGGGGAACACTGAAGCTTTCTTT. Protein product: CASSYPTGWGNTEAFF.

This clonotype has a count of ten or more. The chain links TRBV19 to TRBJ1-5; no firm D call. Trimming stripped 6 bases from V and 6 bases from J, with 15 bases between. From germline, CDR1 is LNHDA and CDR2 SQIVND (reference sequence). This CDR3 contains 14 residues. Here the CDR3 reads CASRVGPRGQPQHF. CDR3 DNA: TGTGCCAGTAGAGTAGGGCCTCGAGGTCAGCCCCAGCATTTT.

At least ten counts were recorded for this clonotype. This chain joins TRBV7-2 and TRBJ1-4; the D is unclear. Germline CDR1 reads SGHTA; CDR2 reads FQGNSA. V lost 3 bases, J lost 0 bases, and 14 bases lay in between. The CDR3 spans 17 residues. In DNA form, the CDR3 reads TGTGCCAGCAGCTTTGGGTCCAGGATTGCAACTAATGAAAAACTGTTTTTT. It codes for CASSFGSRIATNEKLFF.

There are many counts of this clonotype. This chain uses TRBV19 with TRBJ2-3; 7 bases align to TRBD1. Germline V gene data show CDR1 as LNHDA and CDR2 as SQIVND (reference sequence). This CDR3 has 15 amino acids. V was clipped by 1 base and J by 1 base; unmatched bases: 2. CDR3 loop: CASSIGGGGTDTQYF. As DNA, the CDR3 is TGTGCCAGTAGTATAGGAGGGGGCGGCACAGATACGCAGTATTTT.

This clonotype was picked up many times. The chain's CDR3 is CASSLMDSREKLFF. DNA of the CDR3: TGTGCCAGCAGTCTTATGGACAGTCGGGAAAAACTGTTTTTT. V and J are TRBV27 and TRBJ1-4; weak D call: TRBD1 (6 bases). Germline lookup yields CDR1 MNHEY and CDR2 SMNVEV (reference sequence). V dropped 5 bases and J dropped 8 bases, with 15 bases sitting between them. The CDR3 sequence is 14 residues long.

This clonotype came up many times. This chain uses TRBV5-5 with TRBJ2-5, with D perhaps assigned TRBD1 or TRBD2 (5 bases each). This CDR3 is 13 amino acids long. V lost 6 bases and J lost 5, with 14 bases in between. CDR1 SGHKS and CDR2 YYEKEE come from the germline V gene (reference sequence). The CDR3 spells CASTPSGRETQYF. CDR3 sequence (DNA): TGTGCCAGCACCCCGTCGGGGCGGGAGACCCAGTACTTC.

In its sample, this clonotype was seen many times. The chain is built from TRBV5-5 and TRBJ2-3, with no clear D. Germline values: CDR1 SGHKS, CDR2 YYEKEE (reference sequence). Trimming pared 4 bases from V and 2 bases from J, leaving 11 bases between. This CDR3 contains 14 residues. The CDR3 bases are TGTGCCAGCAGCCCCGGAAGGGACACAGATACGCAGTATTTT. Translated: CASSPGRDTDTQYF.

This clonotype has ten or more counts. This chain uses TRBV7-2 with TRBJ2-3; 12 positions agree with TRBD2. CDR3 length: 16 amino acids. V trimming: 5 bases; J trimming: 4 bases; junction bases outside the gene matches: 7. The germline V gene has CDR1 SGHTA and CDR2 FQGNSA. CDR3 nucleotide sequence: TGTGCCAGCAGCCGGACCTCTAGCGGGGGGGCAGATACGCAGTATTTT. Amino acids: CASSRTSSGGADTQYF.

This clonotype was seen many times. This rearrangement joins TRBV4-3 to TRBJ2-2; 9 nucleotides align to TRBD1. The germline CDR1 and CDR2 sequences are LGHNA and YSLEER. The CDR3 spans 17 residues. The J segment lost 0 bases and the V segment lost 4 bases, leaving 6 bases of the junction unmatched. The CDR3 DNA sequence: TGCGCCAGCAGCCGCCTAGGGGACAGGGCGAACACCGGGGAGCTGTTTTTT. Protein product: CASSRLGDRANTGELFF.

For this clonotype: A single base separates this from a much larger clone, so it may be a read error. The chain couples TRBV7-2 to TRBJ2-1; TRBD2 matches at 10 bases. Germline V gene data show CDR1 as SGHTA and CDR2 as FQGNSA. This CDR3 is 15 amino acids long. The CDR3 is CASSVAGGLEYEQFF. CDR3 DNA: TGTGCCAGCAGCGTAGCGGGGGGCCTAGAATATGAGCAGTTCTTC.

This clonotype was recorded many times. The rearrangement links TRBV20-1 to TRBJ2-7, with D hard to call. The CDR3 is 12 residues long. Germline lookup yields CDR1 DFQATT and CDR2 SNEGSKA (reference sequence). V gave up 3 bases and J gave up 3 bases, with 9 bases separating them. The CDR3 region has the DNA TGCAGTGCTAGGGCCCCCGGCTACGAGCAGTACTTC. Translating gives CSARAPGYEQYF.

This clonotype was counted between two and nine times. The CDR3 bases are TGTGCCAGCAGCCCTTCAGGGGCCCCTTACAATGAGCAGTTCTTC. Amino acid sequence: CASSPSGAPYNEQFF. This chain connects TRBV5-4 to TRBJ2-1; possibly TRBD1 for D (6 bases). Germline lookup yields CDR1 SGHNT and CDR2 YYREEE (reference sequence). The CDR3 runs to 15 residues. With 4 bases removed from V and 4 bases from J, the gap between germline ends came to 15 bases.

Of note for this clonotype: A much larger clone lies one base from this, so it may be a read error. The chain uses TRBV12-3 or TRBV12-4 and TRBJ2-5; TRBD2 is a possible D gene (6 bases). V was cut by 7 bases and J by 8 bases, with 20 bases left in between. The CDR3 loop spans 14 amino acids. In nucleotides, the CDR3 is TGTGCCAGCAATTACAGGAGGGGCCTTGATACCCAGTACTTC. It translates to CASNYRRGLDTQYF.

This clonotype was seen ten or more times. The chain employs TRBV5-6 and TRBJ2-1, with TRBD2 matching 13 bases. The length of the CDR3 is 16 residues. The V segment lost 3 bases and the J segment 4 bases; nucleotides outside the gene matches: 4. From germline, CDR1 is SGHDT and CDR2 YYEEEE. Here the CDR3 DNA reads TGTGCCAGCAGCTGGGGACTAGCGGGGCATTACAATGAGCAGTTCTTC. This codes for CASSWGLAGHYNEQFF.

This clonotype was seen repeatedly, ten times or more. The CDR3 is CSVAGQWDTEAFF. The CDR3 DNA reads as TGCAGCGTTGCGGGACAGTGGGACACTGAAGCTTTCTTT. This sequence joins TRBV29-1 and TRBJ1-1; 7 nucleotides align to TRBD1. V shed 4 bases, J shed 3 bases, and the junction held 5 bases outside the gene matches. Germline values: CDR1 SQVTM, CDR2 ANQGSEA. The CDR3 is 13 residues long.

This clonotype was detected many times. V and J are TRBV19 and TRBJ1-1, with 9 bases aligning to TRBD1. Per germline, CDR1 LNHDA and CDR2 SQIVND (reference sequence). This CDR3 spans 14 amino acids. V dropped 7 bases and J dropped 4; count of bases not matched to a gene: 7. The CDR3: CASTSGQGLTEAFF. In DNA, the CDR3 is TGTGCCAGTACCTCGGGACAGGGTCTCACTGAAGCTTTCTTT.

This clonotype was recorded many times. This chain uses TRBV9 with TRBJ2-1, with 12 bases matching TRBD2. Looked up from germline, CDR1 is SGDLS and CDR2 is YYNGEE. Trimming took 0 bases from V and 7 from J; bases not matched to a gene: 5. The CDR3 length is 16 residues. CDR3 bases: TGTGCCAGCAGCGTAGCTAGCGGGGGGGCCTTTAATGAGCAGTTCTTC. Protein sequence: CASSVASGGAFNEQFF.

This clonotype was found many times. The V and J genes are TRBV25-1 and TRBJ1-6; D gene unclear. With 4 bases removed from V and 5 bases from J, the gap between germline ends came to 6 bases. The CDR3 is 13 residues long. Germline values: CDR1 MGHDK, CDR2 SYGVNS. CDR3 bases: TGTGCCAGCAGTGGTCGTCATAATTCACCCCTCCACTTT. This encodes CASSGRHNSPLHF.

The table lists this clonotype with many counts. The chain combines TRBV15 with TRBJ1-1, with 7 bases aligning to TRBD1. The length of the CDR3 is 12 residues. V dropped 2 bases and J dropped 8; count of bases not matched to a gene: 2. Germline V CDR1 and CDR2: LNHNV, YYDKDF (reference sequence). The CDR3 DNA reads TGTGCCACCAGCAGAAAGGACAGGGAAGCTTTCTTT. The encoded protein is CATSRKDREAFF.

This clonotype was seen more than once but under ten times. The V and J genes are TRBV20-1 and TRBJ2-5; D is tentatively TRBD1 or TRBD2 (7 bases each). V shed 0 bases and J shed 6 bases, with 20 bases lying between them. CDR3 length: 16 amino acids. Germline V gives CDR1 DFQATT, CDR2 SNEGSKA (reference sequence). The CDR3: CSARDGSGGGRKTQYF. The CDR3, as DNA: TGCAGTGCTAGAGATGGCTCAGGGGGGGGGCGGAAGACCCAGTACTTC.

This clonotype was observed at least ten times. This chain uses TRBV24-1 with TRBJ1-5, with D perhaps TRBD1 (5 bases). The V gene's germline CDR1 is KGHDR and CDR2 SFDVKD. Trimming stripped 4 bases from V and 4 bases from J, with 10 bases between. CDR3 length equals 14 residues. The CDR3 protein is CATSEGDSNQPQHF. Here the CDR3 DNA reads TGTGCCACCAGTGAAGGAGACAGTAATCAGCCCCAGCATTTT.

This clonotype was seen repeatedly, ten times or more. The chain has TRBV18 and TRBJ1-6; no reliable D call. V lost 4 bases and J 10 bases, leaving 17 bases between the germline ends. Per the germline V gene, CDR1 is KGHSH and CDR2 is LQKENI. This CDR3 spans 15 amino acids. CDR3 residues: CASSREARITSPLHF. CDR3 coding DNA: TGTGCCAGCTCACGAGAAGCGCGAATTACCTCACCCCTCCACTTT.

Many counts were recorded for this clonotype. J is TRBJ2-3 and V is TRBV11-2; 12 nucleotides match TRBD2. V shed 4 bases, J shed 0 bases, and the junction held 8 bases outside the gene matches. This CDR3 has 18 residues. Germline V lookup: CDR1 SGHAT, CDR2 FQNNGV. The CDR3 loop reads CASSSLAGGPSSTDTQYF. The CDR3 coding sequence is TGTGCCAGCAGCTCACTAGCGGGGGGACCTTCTAGCACAGATACGCAGTATTTT.